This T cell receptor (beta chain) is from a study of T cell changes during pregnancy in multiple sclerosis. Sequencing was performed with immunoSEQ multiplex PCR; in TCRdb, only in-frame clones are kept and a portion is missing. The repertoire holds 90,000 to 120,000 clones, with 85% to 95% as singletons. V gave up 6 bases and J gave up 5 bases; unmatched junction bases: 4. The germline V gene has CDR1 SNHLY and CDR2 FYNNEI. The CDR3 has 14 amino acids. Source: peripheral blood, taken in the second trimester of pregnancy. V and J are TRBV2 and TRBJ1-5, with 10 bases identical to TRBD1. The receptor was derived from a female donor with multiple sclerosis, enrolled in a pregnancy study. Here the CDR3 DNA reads TGTGCCAGCAGAGGGACAGGGGTTGATCAGCCCCAGCATTTT. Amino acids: CASRGTGVDQPQHF.